These T cell receptor beta chains were read from a single sample in a study of cytomegalovirus exposure and HLA in healthy donors. Data came from immunoSEQ multiplex PCR; TCRdb stores just in-frame clones and leaves some out. The table includes 120,000 or so clones, over 60% detected once. What was sequenced was PBMCs. These TCRs come from a man aged 25 to 40 in good health and CMV-seronegative. CDR3s include the opening cysteine and the closing phenylalanine or tryptophan. The order of the fields is CDR3 length, clone size, V gene, J gene, D gene, CDR3 protein, CDR3 DNA. D genes are given only for firm matches. Expanded clones get a size class; other rows say once, few or many, or leave the size out.

11,.,TRBV20-1,TRBJ2-7,.,CSARDDYEQYF,TGCAGTGCTAGAGATGACTACGAGCAGTACTTC
16,.,TRBV28,TRBJ1-5,TRBD1,CASSLWVGQGNQPQHF,TGTGCCAGCAGTTTATGGGTGGGACAGGGCAATCAGCCCCAGCATTTT
14,.,TRBV30,TRBJ2-2,.,CAWRWLANTGELFF,TGTGCCTGGAGATGGCTCGCGAACACCGGGGAGCTGTTTTTT
14,.,TRBV6-5,TRBJ1-3,TRBD1,CASSFTGVGNTIYF,TGTGCCAGCAGTTTTACAGGGGTCGGAAACACCATATATTTT
15,.,TRBV6-1,TRBJ1-1,TRBD1,CASSESGGMRTEAFF,TGTGCCAGCAGTGAATCAGGGGGGATGAGGACTGAAGCTTTCTTT
15,.,TRBV19,TRBJ2-1,.,CASRFSEGTYNEQFF,TGTGCCAGTAGATTTAGCGAGGGGACTTACAATGAGCAGTTCTTC
13,few,TRBV7-2,TRBJ2-1,TRBD1,CASSTHRGNEQFF,TGTGCCAGCAGCACCCACAGGGGTAATGAGCAGTTCTTC
17,.,TRBV19,TRBJ2-1,TRBD1,CASRRLWDRSLGNEQFF,TGTGCCAGTAGAAGGCTCTGGGACAGATCTTTAGGGAATGAGCAGTTCTTC
14,.,TRBV7-8,TRBJ1-2,TRBD1,CASSLRDRAYGYTF,TGTGCCAGCAGCCTCCGGGACAGGGCTTATGGCTACACCTTC
17,.,TRBV10-3,TRBJ2-1,TRBD2,CAISGTSGWGGNNEQFF,TGTGCCATTTCCGGGACTAGCGGGTGGGGCGGCAACAATGAGCAGTTCTTC
14,.,TRBV10-3,TRBJ2-7,TRBD2,CAISESRLANEQYF,TGTGCCATCAGTGAGTCCAGACTAGCCAACGAGCAGTACTTC
14,.,TRBV6-1,TRBJ1-6,.,CASSGQGYGAPLHF,TGTGCCAGCAGTGGTCAAGGATACGGAGCACCCCTCCACTTT
13,.,TRBV19,TRBJ1-2,.,CASGQEGSYGYTF,TGTGCCAGTGGCCAGGAGGGGTCCTATGGCTACACCTTC
15,.,TRBV19,TRBJ1-1,.,CASRPFGGTNTEAFF,TGTGCCAGTCGTCCATTTGGGGGGACGAACACTGAAGCTTTCTTT
16,.,TRBV5-4,TRBJ2-3,TRBD1,CASSWGQGAITDTQYF,TGTGCCAGCAGCTGGGGACAGGGGGCGATTACAGATACGCAGTATTTT
14,.,TRBV19,TRBJ1-5,.,CASRGAGIDQPQHF,TGTGCCAGTAGGGGGGCAGGGATCGATCAGCCCCAGCATTTT
13,few,TRBV6-6,TRBJ2-7,TRBD2,CASNLKLATEQYF,TGTGCCAGCAACCTCAAACTAGCGACTGAGCAGTACTTC
16,.,TRBV5-4,TRBJ2-2,TRBD2,CASSPRAGEITGELFF,TGTGCCAGCAGCCCCAGAGCGGGGGAGATCACCGGGGAGCTGTTTTTT
12,once,TRBV7-2,TRBJ1-2,.,CASSFAGYGYTF,TGTGCCAGCAGCTTTGCGGGCTATGGCTACACCTTC
16,few,TRBV4-3,TRBJ1-1,TRBD1,CASSDLGGQGATEAFF,TGCGCCAGCAGCGATCTTGGGGGACAGGGGGCAACTGAAGCTTTCTTT
14,.,TRBV7-8,TRBJ2-7,.,CASSLGHLSYEQYF,TGTGCCAGCAGCTTAGGGCACCTCTCCTACGAGCAGTACTTC
14,.,TRBV30,TRBJ1-2,.,CAWSVQGANYGYTF,TGTGCCTGGAGTGTACAGGGTGCCAACTATGGCTACACCTTC
18,once,TRBV25-1,TRBJ2-1,TRBD2,CASSEGTSGRPSYNEQFF,TGTGCCAGCAGTGAAGGGACTAGCGGGAGGCCCTCCTACAATGAGCAGTTCTTC
15,once,TRBV9,TRBJ1-5,TRBD1,CASSPGGQGDQPQHF,TGTGCCAGCAGTCCGGGGGGACAGGGGGATCAGCCCCAGCATTTT
15,.,TRBV4-2,TRBJ2-1,TRBD2,CASSQYGTSDNEQFF,TGTGCCAGCAGCCAATATGGGACTAGCGATAATGAGCAGTTCTTC
15,.,TRBV5-1,TRBJ2-7,TRBD2,CASSLGLAGAYEQYF,TGCGCCAGCAGCTTGGGGCTAGCGGGAGCCTACGAGCAGTACTTC
14,few,TRBV4-1,TRBJ1-2,.,CASSLAGGDYGYTF,TGCGCCAGCAGCCTGGCGGGGGGCGACTATGGCTACACCTTC
14,few,TRBV7-9,TRBJ1-5,.,CASSLGQDNQPQHF,TGTGCCAGCAGCTTAGGACAGGATAATCAGCCCCAGCATTTT
15,once,TRBV2,TRBJ1-4,.,CASSAMTAINEKLFF,TGTGCCAGCAGTGCGATGACTGCGATAAACGAAAAACTGTTTTTT
14,.,TRBV7-9,TRBJ1-3,.,CASSPPGEGNTIYF,TGTGCCAGCAGCCCCCCGGGAGAAGGAAACACCATATATTTT
18,.,TRBV4-1,TRBJ1-1,TRBD1,CASSQLSRGQSSGTEAFF,TGCGCCAGCAGCCAATTATCCAGGGGGCAGAGTAGTGGCACTGAAGCTTTCTTT
18,few,TRBV28,TRBJ1-2,.,CASSLGTPGDGYNYGYTF,TGTGCCAGCAGTTTAGGGACTCCCGGGGACGGATATAACTATGGCTACACCTTC
15,.,TRBV7-2,TRBJ2-1,TRBD2,CASSLRAGGPNEQFF,TGTGCCAGCAGCTTAAGGGCGGGAGGGCCGAATGAGCAGTTCTTC
14,.,TRBV2,TRBJ2-7,.,CASTIRDSAYEQYF,TGTGCCAGCACTATCCGGGACTCCGCCTACGAGCAGTACTTC
13,.,TRBV19,TRBJ1-3,.,CASSSDRGNTIYF,TGTGCCAGTAGTAGCGACAGAGGAAACACCATATATTTT
13,.,TRBV9,TRBJ2-5,.,CASSVVVDYPQYF,TGTGCCAGCAGCGTAGTTGTGGACTACCCGCAGTACTTC
14,few,TRBV10-3,TRBJ1-1,TRBD1,CAISYGTENTEAFF,TGTGCCATCAGTTACGGGACAGAGAACACTGAAGCTTTCTTT
13,.,TRBV30,TRBJ2-5,TRBD2,CAWTRAGQETQYF,TGTGCCTGGACCCGAGCGGGACAAGAGACCCAGTACTTC
16,once,TRBV9,TRBJ2-1,TRBD2,CASSTLAGDPRNEQFF,TGTGCCAGCAGCACTCTAGCGGGGGACCCCCGAAATGAGCAGTTCTTC
16,.,TRBV4-2,TRBJ2-7,TRBD1,CASSQEGTGGVYEQYF,TGTGCCAGCAGCCAAGAAGGGACAGGGGGCGTGTACGAGCAGTACTTC